Each of the 24 T cell receptor beta chains below was sequenced from the same sample in a study of T cells in Graves' hyperthyroidism and ophthalmopathy. TCR beta CDR3 regions were amplified from RNA. The TCR CDR3 first-round RT-PCR relied on the HTBI primer set. One entry per CDR3 protein, called by TCRdb with MiXCR from the multiplex PCR reads. Among approximately 500,000 distinct CDR3 sequences listed, about half were seen once. Source material: peripheral blood or thyroid tissue (not recorded which). Receptors were obtained from a woman aged 18-29 years with Graves' hyperthyroidism.

This clonotype appeared many times. This chain links TRBV6-4 with TRBJ2-2, with D hard to call. The V end was cut by 0 bases, the J end by 4 bases, with 3 bases between. CDR1 is MRHNA and CDR2 is SNTAGT in the germline V gene. CDR3 size: 13 residues. In DNA form, the CDR3 reads TGTGCCAGCAGTGACTCGGGCACCGGGGAGCTGTTTTTT. Its translation: CASSDSGTGELFF.

This chain connects TRBV7-9 to TRBJ2-2, with 10 bases aligning to TRBD2. Trimming took 1 base from V and 8 from J; bases not matched to a gene: 7. CDR1 and CDR2 from the germline V gene are SEHNR and FQNEAQ (reference sequence). The CDR3 has 16 amino acids. The CDR3 bases are TGTGCCAGCAGCTTAGAACTAGCGGGAAGTATTGGGGAGCTGTTTTTT. As protein: CASSLELAGSIGELFF.

The chain recombines TRBV6-5 with TRBJ2-6; D gene unclear. V shed 6 bases and J shed 3 bases, with 15 bases lying between them. The CDR3 spans 16 residues. Germline CDR1 MNHEY, CDR2 SVGAGI. For the CDR3, the DNA is TGTGCCAGCAGAGGGCCCCGAGGCTATGGGGCCAACGTCCTGACTTTC. This gives the protein CASRGPRGYGANVLTF.

This clonotype was seen at least ten times. This rearrangement joins TRBV27 to TRBJ1-2; TRBD1 might be the D (5 bases). CDR3 size: 15 residues. Germline lookup yields CDR1 MNHEY and CDR2 SMNVEV (reference sequence). Trimming took off 5 bases at V and 5 bases at J, with 18 bases between the two ends. CDR3 sequence: CASSPAGGGPYGYTF. The CDR3 bases are TGTGCCAGCAGTCCAGCGGGTGGGGGTCCTTATGGCTACACCTTC.

V gene TRBV29-1 combines with J gene TRBJ1-2, with D tentatively TRBD1 (5 bases). The CDR3 has 12 amino acids. The ends were cut back, 8 bases at V and 4 bases at J, with 14 bases in the middle. Looked up from germline, CDR1 is SQVTM and CDR2 is ANQGSEA. In DNA form, the CDR3 reads TGCAGCCATGGGCAGGACATCTATGGCTACACCTTC. It specifies CSHGQDIYGYTF.

Concerning this clonotype itself: The junction departs from the called germline gene at one end, perhaps through a read error. CDR3 residues: CSARDVSGRAQKTQYF. In DNA, the CDR3 is TGCAGTGCTAGAGATGTTAGCGGGAGGGCCCAAAAGACCCAGTACTTC. The chain carries TRBV20-1 and TRBJ2-5; 11 bases are a match to TRBD2. Germline V CDR1 and CDR2: DFQATT, SNEGSKA (reference sequence). This CDR3 region has 16 residues.

About this clonotype itself: Sequence at one end of the junction differs from germline and may be a read error. The chain couples TRBV12-3 or TRBV12-4 to TRBJ1-5, with D perhaps matching TRBD1 (6 bases). This CDR3 has 14 residues. CDR3 in amino acids: CASSYREGNQSQHF. Written as DNA, the CDR3 is TGTGCCAGCAGTTACAGGGAGGGCAATCAGTCCCAGCATTTT.

A note on this clonotype: At one end the junction does not follow the germline gene, possibly because of a read error. The chain is built from TRBV7-9 and TRBJ2-7; TRBD2 agrees at 11 bases. The CDR3 sequence is 15 residues long. Germline loops: CDR1 SEHNR, CDR2 FQNEAQ (reference sequence). The CDR3 protein is CASSSTSGRPYGQYF. The CDR3 DNA is TGTGCCAGCAGCTCCACTAGCGGGAGACCCTACGGGCAGTACTTC.

The chain joins TRBV20-1 to TRBJ1-2; 10 bases match TRBD1. The CDR3 totals 15 residues. Trimming took 1 base from V and 6 from J; bases not matched to a gene: 8. Germline V gives CDR1 DFQATT, CDR2 SNEGSKA (reference sequence). As DNA, the CDR3 is TGCAGTGCTAGAGGACAGGGGGCTAGTCGGAATGGCTACACCTTC. This translates into CSARGQGASRNGYTF.

This clonotype showed up many times. J is TRBJ1-2 and V is TRBV12-3 or TRBV12-4; D uncertain. Trimming took 6 bases from V and 7 from J, leaving 18 bases between them. CDR3 length equals 14 residues. DNA of the CDR3: TGTGCCAGCAGACCAGACTCCCTAGTAAGTGGCTACACCTTC. It specifies CASRPDSLVSGYTF.

This clonotype was recorded many times. V is TRBV11-3 and J is TRBJ1-3, with D uncertain. This CDR3 comprises 14 residues. Germline V gives CDR1 SGHNT, CDR2 YENEEA. Trimming took off 3 bases at V and 0 bases at J, with 6 bases between the two ends. CDR3 sequence reads: CASSFIVSGNTIYF. CDR3 nucleotides: TGTGCCAGCAGCTTTATCGTCTCTGGAAACACCATATATTTT.

This clonotype has at least ten counts. The chain joins TRBV7-8 to TRBJ2-3; D gene ambiguous. CDR3 length equals 12 residues. Trimming pared 4 bases from V and 6 bases from J, leaving 8 bases between. Germline CDR1 reads SGHVS; CDR2 reads FQNEAQ. The CDR3 is CASSSTWDTQYF. The DNA of the CDR3 is TGTGCCAGCAGCTCCACGTGGGATACGCAGTATTTT.

The V and J genes are TRBV7-2 and TRBJ1-1; D unresolved. The V gene lost 1 base and the J gene lost 11 bases, with 5 bases spanning the gap. Germline CDR1 SGHTA, CDR2 FQGNSA. The CDR3 is 10 residues long. The CDR3 bases are TGTGCCAGCAGCTTAGTAGGGGCTTTCTTT. Translation: CASSLVGAFF.

This clonotype has just one count. Just one base apart from a much larger clone, this may be a read error. This chain connects TRBV5-5 to TRBJ1-4, with D possibly being TRBD1 (5 bases). V was trimmed by 3 bases and J by 6 bases, leaving 15 bases between them. Per germline, CDR1 SGHKS and CDR2 YYEKEE (reference sequence). CDR3 length: 15 residues. The CDR3 sequence: CASSWGMGFDEKLFF. The CDR3 bases are TGTGCCAGCAGCTGGGGGATGGGGTTCGATGAAAAACTGTTTTTT.

The chain has TRBV19 and TRBJ2-2; a possible D gene is TRBD1 (6 bases). This CDR3 is 15 amino acids long. Germline V gene lookup returns CDR1 LNHDA and CDR2 SQIVND (reference sequence). Trimming took 11 bases from V and 2 from J, leaving 18 bases between them. Here the CDR3 DNA reads TGTGCCTGGAGTCGAAACAGGGTAAACACCGGGGAGCTGTTTTTT. Encoded protein: CAWSRNRVNTGELFF.

This clonotype has more than one count but fewer than ten. CDR3: CASSNLPRYHNEQFF. As DNA, the CDR3 is TGTGCCAGCAGTAACCTGCCGCGGTATCACAATGAGCAGTTCTTC. The chain employs TRBV25-1 and TRBJ2-1, with no clear D. V was cut by 5 bases and J by 5 bases, with 16 bases left in between. This CDR3 has 15 residues. CDR1 and CDR2 from the germline V gene are MGHDK and SYGVNS.

About this clonotype itself: The missing conserved phenylalanine or tryptophan at the end of this CDR3 makes a read error likely. For the CDR3, the DNA is TGTGCCAACATACAGGGGGCTTACGAGCAGTACCTC. As protein: CANIQGAYEQYL. The chain joins TRBV2 to TRBJ2-7; 9 nucleotides match TRBD1. V gave up 10 bases and J gave up 4 bases; unmatched junction bases: 5. Looked up from germline, CDR1 is SNHLY and CDR2 is FYNNEI. This CDR3 has 12 residues.

This clonotype occurred many times. This chain links TRBV19 with TRBJ1-1; TRBD1 matches at 7 bases. The CDR3 consists of 13 residues. J gave up 2 bases and V 7 bases, and 4 bases lay outside the gene matches. CDR1 is LNHDA and CDR2 is SQIVND in the germline V gene (reference sequence). CDR3 in amino acids: CASTRDRNTEAFF. In nucleotides, the CDR3 is TGTGCCAGTACTCGGGACAGAAACACTGAAGCTTTCTTT.

Ten or more counts support this clonotype. The J gene is TRBJ2-2, the V gene TRBV2, with unresolved D. The CDR3 runs to 15 residues. CDR1 and CDR2 from the germline V gene are SNHLY and FYNNEI. V lost 3 bases and J lost 0, with 8 bases in between. This CDR3 is CASSDQFSNTGELFF. CDR3 DNA sequence: TGTGCCAGCAGTGATCAGTTTTCGAACACCGGGGAGCTGTTTTTT.

This clonotype showed up many times. This chain links TRBV20-1 with TRBJ1-1; 7 nucleotides match TRBD1. The germline V gene has CDR1 DFQATT and CDR2 SNEGSKA (reference sequence). This CDR3 has 16 residues. V shed 3 bases, J shed 0 bases, and the junction held 10 bases outside the gene matches. As DNA, the CDR3 is TGCAGTGCTAGCACCCAGGGACAGCTAATGAACACTGAAGCTTTCTTT. It codes for CSASTQGQLMNTEAFF.

This sequence joins TRBV7-9 and TRBJ2-3; unclear D gene. The CDR3 consists of 11 residues. Germline CDR1 reads SEHNR; CDR2 reads FQNEAQ (reference sequence). The V end was cut by 5 bases, the J end by 7 bases, with 7 bases between. The DNA of the CDR3 is TGTGCCAGCAGCCCATCAAATACGCAGTATTTT. Amino acid sequence: CASSPSNTQYF.

This clonotype occurred many times. The chain carries TRBV14 and TRBJ1-1; perhaps TRBD1 as D (6 bases). Germline CDR1 is SGHDN and CDR2 is FVKESK. V was pared by 0 bases and J by 3 bases, with 14 bases between. CDR3 size: 16 residues. CDR3 coding DNA: TGTGCCAGCAGCCAAGATAGGAGGGGGGCGGACACTGAAGCTTTCTTT. Amino acid sequence: CASSQDRRGADTEAFF.

V usage is TRBV2 and J usage is TRBJ2-7; D unclear. Germline CDR1 SNHLY, CDR2 FYNNEI. Trimming shortened V by 8 bases and J by 4 bases, and 21 bases separated the two germline ends. The CDR3 is 15 residues long. CDR3 amino acids: CASVEAKGESYEQYF. Here the CDR3 DNA reads TGTGCCAGCGTTGAAGCTAAGGGCGAGAGTTACGAGCAGTACTTC.

Written as DNA, the CDR3 is TGTGCCAGCAGCCCAGTGGGCAGGGAATTGTCGGAGACCCAGTACTTC. This translates into CASSPVGRELSETQYF. J is TRBJ2-5 and V is TRBV5-5; the D gene is possibly TRBD1 (5 bases). This CDR3 spans 16 amino acids. Germline CDR1 and CDR2: SGHKS and YYEKEE (reference sequence). With 4 bases removed from V and 5 bases from J, the gap between germline ends came to 21 bases.